This is a list of T cell receptor beta chains from one sample in a study of cytomegalovirus exposure and HLA in healthy donors. Sequenced by immunoSEQ multiplex PCR; TCRdb stores in-frame clones only, minus some. The table has roughly 99,000 clones, approximately 80% seen once. The sequenced sample was PBMCs. These TCRs come from a male donor in good health and CMV-seronegative. Each CDR3 is given with its conserved first and last residue. Each record gives: V gene, J gene, CDR3 protein.

v_gene: TRBV29-1; j_gene: TRBJ2-3; CDR3aa: CSVALMLTDTQYF
v_gene: TRBV4-2; j_gene: TRBJ2-5; CDR3aa: CASSQEGSPSPETQYF
v_gene: TRBV27; j_gene: -; CDR3aa: CASQGGGRFYEQYF
v_gene: TRBV7-2; j_gene: TRBJ2-5; CDR3aa: CASSHWDRVGKETQYF
v_gene: TRBV5-4; j_gene: TRBJ1-1; CDR3aa: CASSPGGRWTEAFF
v_gene: TRBV4-1; j_gene: TRBJ2-7; CDR3aa: CASSQEGFTSGSLEQYF
v_gene: TRBV6-6; j_gene: TRBJ1-2; CDR3aa: CASTARDSYGYTF
v_gene: TRBV9; j_gene: TRBJ1-2; CDR3aa: CASSFQYGYTF
v_gene: TRBV28; j_gene: TRBJ1-1; CDR3aa: CASSLGTGSRYTEAFF
v_gene: TRBV14; j_gene: TRBJ2-7; CDR3aa: CASSIPGGSGYEQYF
v_gene: TRBV2; j_gene: TRBJ2-7; CDR3aa: CASRLAGGYGEQYF
v_gene: TRBV7-8; j_gene: TRBJ2-3; CDR3aa: CASISLAEGNTDTQYF
v_gene: TRBV28; j_gene: TRBJ2-4; CDR3aa: CASSSGGPGDIQYF
v_gene: TRBV6-1; j_gene: TRBJ1-5; CDR3aa: CASSEKEGQGWVNQPQHF
v_gene: TRBV27; j_gene: TRBJ2-4; CDR3aa: CASSAGRAKNIQYF
v_gene: TRBV7-6; j_gene: TRBJ2-7; CDR3aa: CASSAGPAGEQYF
v_gene: TRBV18; j_gene: TRBJ2-3; CDR3aa: CASSQRLAGSTDTQYF
v_gene: TRBV5-1; j_gene: TRBJ2-2; CDR3aa: CASSLGSLGTGLNTGELFF
v_gene: TRBV7-8; j_gene: TRBJ2-1; CDR3aa: CASSLSQAGFAYNEQFF
v_gene: TRBV6-1; j_gene: TRBJ2-7; CDR3aa: CASSEGQSPPYEQYF
v_gene: TRBV6-5; j_gene: TRBJ2-7; CDR3aa: CASSPRGGYEQYF
v_gene: TRBV27; j_gene: TRBJ1-3; CDR3aa: CASGRRVAEFGNTIYF
v_gene: TRBV2; j_gene: TRBJ1-4; CDR3aa: CASRRTGSTNEKLFF
v_gene: TRBV6-5; j_gene: TRBJ2-5; CDR3aa: CASTATGSKTQYF
v_gene: TRBV6-5; j_gene: TRBJ2-5; CDR3aa: CASTRAEAETQYF
v_gene: TRBV5-1; j_gene: TRBJ1-1; CDR3aa: CASFTTGGGGEAFF
v_gene: TRBV2; j_gene: TRBJ1-1; CDR3aa: CASIGGAPGTEAFF
v_gene: TRBV10-1; j_gene: TRBJ2-1; CDR3aa: CASSETGFGEQFF
v_gene: TRBV27; j_gene: TRBJ2-3; CDR3aa: CASSSGKRGEGSLAGRYTQYF
v_gene: TRBV7-2; j_gene: TRBJ2-2; CDR3aa: CASSGASWGTGELFF
v_gene: TRBV10-2; j_gene: TRBJ2-7; CDR3aa: CASSEFGTGSYEQYF
v_gene: TRBV5-1; j_gene: TRBJ1-2; CDR3aa: CASSAGTGGLYTF
v_gene: TRBV7-9; j_gene: TRBJ2-2; CDR3aa: CASSPTQGWGTGELFF
v_gene: TRBV27; j_gene: TRBJ2-5; CDR3aa: CASGSSGWGTQYF
v_gene: TRBV5-4; j_gene: TRBJ2-7; CDR3aa: CASSWPGTGIDEQYF
v_gene: TRBV2; j_gene: TRBJ2-6; CDR3aa: CASSDGQGSFSGANVLTF
v_gene: TRBV27; j_gene: TRBJ1-1; CDR3aa: CASSPDRGRGGTEAFF
v_gene: TRBV19; j_gene: TRBJ2-7; CDR3aa: CASSVYLRTSHEQYF
v_gene: TRBV20-1; j_gene: TRBJ1-1; CDR3aa: CSAFKNTEAFF
v_gene: TRBV6-5; j_gene: TRBJ1-3; CDR3aa: CASSLGQGFGNTIYF
v_gene: TRBV27; j_gene: TRBJ2-7; CDR3aa: CASSPRVAEKPYEQYF
v_gene: TRBV9; j_gene: TRBJ1-1; CDR3aa: CASSSGLGAGGNTEAFF
v_gene: TRBV6-5; j_gene: TRBJ2-1; CDR3aa: CASSFSIGQGKQFF
v_gene: TRBV4-2; j_gene: TRBJ2-1; CDR3aa: CASSQETSGGVSEQFF
v_gene: TRBV13; j_gene: TRBJ1-1; CDR3aa: CASSLVGQGGTEAFF
v_gene: TRBV28; j_gene: TRBJ2-1; CDR3aa: CASMGTSVEREFF
v_gene: TRBV6-5; j_gene: TRBJ1-2; CDR3aa: CASSYSLGPAEDGYTF
v_gene: TRBV21-1; j_gene: TRBJ2-7; CDR3aa: CASSKARGYEQYF
v_gene: TRBV12-5; j_gene: TRBJ2-2; CDR3aa: CASGPQMNTGELFF
v_gene: TRBV6-1; j_gene: TRBJ2-7; CDR3aa: CASLGQGGYEQYF